This is a list of T cell receptor beta chains from one sample in a study of blood T cell repertoires in COVID-19. Measured with immunoSEQ multiplex PCR; TCRdb has only the in-frame clones, and not every one. The repertoire includes approximately 150,000 clones, approximately 86% of them detected once, and 2% to 3% sits in the top ten. Input material: peripheral blood. These receptors all come from a woman aged 80 or over with COVID-19, enrolled during active disease. CDR3s include the opening cysteine and the closing phenylalanine or tryptophan. Where a row states a size, it is once, few, many or the class of an expanded clone; other rows omit it.

CDR3aa: CASSRQGARYEQYF; j_gene: TRBJ2-7; v_gene: TRBV6-5; abundance: .
CDR3aa: CASSFWTENSPLHF; j_gene: TRBJ1-6; v_gene: TRBV5-4; abundance: few
CDR3aa: CASSLRLADTQYF; j_gene: TRBJ2-3; v_gene: TRBV6-2/TRBV6-3; abundance: .
CDR3aa: CASSFAAGPNTGELFF; j_gene: TRBJ2-2; v_gene: TRBV5-5; abundance: .
CDR3aa: CASSQAVGTGKGYTF; j_gene: TRBJ1-2; v_gene: TRBV4-3; abundance: .
CDR3aa: CASSDTIGTTYEQYF; j_gene: TRBJ2-7; v_gene: TRBV2; abundance: .
CDR3aa: CASRGTGNSPLHF; j_gene: TRBJ1-6; v_gene: TRBV23-1; abundance: .
CDR3aa: CASKRISGTFTDTQYF; j_gene: TRBJ2-3; v_gene: TRBV28; abundance: few
CDR3aa: CASSSDSGRATEQYF; j_gene: TRBJ2-7; v_gene: TRBV13; abundance: .
CDR3aa: CASSLGVAGAGTFF; j_gene: TRBJ2-1; v_gene: TRBV7-2; abundance: .
CDR3aa: CASSPREGASRNEQYF; j_gene: TRBJ2-7; v_gene: TRBV9; abundance: .
CDR3aa: CASSPHGGQVASAQHF; j_gene: TRBJ1-5; v_gene: TRBV27; abundance: .
CDR3aa: CASSKSTGYEQYF; j_gene: TRBJ2-7; v_gene: TRBV5-6; abundance: .
CDR3aa: CATTGYPGANVLTF; j_gene: TRBJ2-6; v_gene: TRBV19; abundance: .
CDR3aa: CASSPLSGTLELEEQYF; j_gene: TRBJ2-7; v_gene: TRBV27; abundance: once
CDR3aa: CASSPGTDTQYF; j_gene: TRBJ2-3; v_gene: TRBV7-2; abundance: .
CDR3aa: CASSPKVPAGGNTEAFF; j_gene: TRBJ1-1; v_gene: TRBV18; abundance: .
CDR3aa: CASNGLAGYNEQFF; j_gene: TRBJ2-1; v_gene: TRBV2; abundance: .